This T cell receptor (beta chain) comes out of a study of T cells after yellow fever vaccination (dated by TCRdb to the late 2010s). Broadly, across the study: The SMART-Seq v4 Ultra Low Input RNA kit was used to prepare libraries from fractions with low cell numbers. Bulk TCR alpha and beta repertoires were sequenced longitudinally to track T-cell clones before and after primary and booster YFV17D yellow fever vaccination. The cohort comprised two healthy male donors, one aged 18 to 30 and one aged 30 to 40 years. Blood samples were taken at several timepoints before and after primary and secondary immunization, and bulk PBMC replicates and cell subsets were isolated. On the study overall, not on this receptor specifically: The secondary T-cell response was weaker than the primary response but faster, peaking on day 5 instead of day 15. Most clones expanded after primary vaccination (96% of CD4 and around 89% of CD8) were re-detected after the booster, suggesting that broad memory maintenance occurred. FACS-sorted repertoires could contain abundant contaminating clonotypes from the bulk population, so computational filtering was required. The study included only two donors, which limits how far the findings can be generalized. A small fraction of clonotypes appeared in both the CD4 and CD8 compartments, likely as a result of convergent recombination.

The treatment or condition label, read with the paper, signifies: live attenuated yellow fever vaccine strain. At each blood-draw timepoint, two biological replicates of bulk PBMCs were collected. PBMCs were isolated from peripheral blood using a standard Ficoll-Paque protocol. TriZol was used to extract RNA from bulk PBMCs, CD4 and CD8 fractions, and dextramer-positive and dextramer-negative fractions. The CDR3, from cysteine to phenylalanine, totals 13 residues. The DNA shown is the 39-base CDR3, in frame from base 1. V sheds 4 bases and J sheds 8 bases, leaving 11 bases between their ends. TCR cDNA was made using 5'RACE template switching, a step that added a universal primer site and unique molecular identifiers. Priming for cDNA synthesis came from both the TCR alpha and TCR beta constant segments. Library amplification used two PCR steps, and the second PCR step added sample barcodes and sequencing adapters. Libraries were sequenced on Illumina HiSeq 2500 (2x100 bp) or NovaSeq (2x150 bp). The authors' pipeline ran thus. MIGEC handled demultiplexing of reads and collapsing into UMI consensus sequences, while MiXCR performed V(D)J alignment. Vaccine-responding clonotypes were identified with edgeR using replicate PBMC samples, with FDR below 0.01 and a log2 fold change above 5 up to day 15 being required. Each bulk clonotype received a CD4 or CD8 identity based on whether the sequenced CD4 or CD8 repertoire contained that clonotype at higher abundance. TCRdb handled the public reads itself, with Q25 trimming in fastp and clone calling in MiXCR, and kept productive beta chains. When rows share a CDR3 protein, they turn into one entry using the most common DNA and genes. The V and J calls were determined by TCRdb, not by the authors. This sample gives about 500,000 distinct CDR3 sequences in total; approximately 16% of them show up just once. Roughly 17% of the sample is taken by the ten largest.

Comment on this clonotype: Its antigen is currently not known. No qualities accompany the bases; no much larger clone lies one base away.

This material consisted of PBMCs, taken about 5 days after the first yellow fever vaccination. The rearranged segments are TRBV12-3 or TRBV12-4 and TRBJ1-4; perhaps TRBD1 is the D gene, with 5 bases matching. The sequence derives from a man between 18 and 29 years old who received the YFV17D yellow fever vaccine. The nucleotides read TGTGCCAGCAGTTCCGGGACTCTCGAAAAACTGTTTTTT. It encodes CASSSGTLEKLFF.